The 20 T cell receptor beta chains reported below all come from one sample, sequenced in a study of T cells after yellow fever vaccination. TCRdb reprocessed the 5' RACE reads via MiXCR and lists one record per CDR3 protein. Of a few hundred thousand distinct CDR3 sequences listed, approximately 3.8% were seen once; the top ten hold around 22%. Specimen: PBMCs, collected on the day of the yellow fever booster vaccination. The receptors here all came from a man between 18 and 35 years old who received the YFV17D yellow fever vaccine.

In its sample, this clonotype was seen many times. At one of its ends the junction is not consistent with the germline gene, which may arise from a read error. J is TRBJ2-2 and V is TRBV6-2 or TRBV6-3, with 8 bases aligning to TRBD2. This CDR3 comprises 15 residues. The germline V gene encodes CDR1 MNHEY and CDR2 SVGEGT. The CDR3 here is CASRYVSGTPGELFF. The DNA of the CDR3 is TGTGCCAGCCGTTACGTTAGCGGGACTCCCGGGGAGCTGTTTTTT.

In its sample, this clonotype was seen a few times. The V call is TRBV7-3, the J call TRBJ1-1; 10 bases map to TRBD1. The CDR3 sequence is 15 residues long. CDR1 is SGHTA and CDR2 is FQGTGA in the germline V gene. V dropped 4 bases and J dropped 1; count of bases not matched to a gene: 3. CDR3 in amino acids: CASSSRTGGNTEAFF. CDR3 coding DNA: TGTGCCAGCAGCTCCCGGACAGGGGGGAACACTGAAGCTTTCTTT.

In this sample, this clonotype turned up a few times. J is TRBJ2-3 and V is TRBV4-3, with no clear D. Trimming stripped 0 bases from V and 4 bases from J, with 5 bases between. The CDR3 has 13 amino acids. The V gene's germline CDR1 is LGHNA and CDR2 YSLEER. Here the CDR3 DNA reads TGCGCCAGCAGCCAAGATAGGCCAGATACGCAGTATTTT. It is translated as CASSQDRPDTQYF.

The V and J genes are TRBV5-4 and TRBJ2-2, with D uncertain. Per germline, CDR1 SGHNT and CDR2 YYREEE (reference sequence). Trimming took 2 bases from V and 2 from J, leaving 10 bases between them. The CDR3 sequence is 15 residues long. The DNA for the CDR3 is TGTGCCAGCAGCTTAAAGACAAAAAACACCGGGGAGCTGTTTTTT. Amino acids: CASSLKTKNTGELFF.

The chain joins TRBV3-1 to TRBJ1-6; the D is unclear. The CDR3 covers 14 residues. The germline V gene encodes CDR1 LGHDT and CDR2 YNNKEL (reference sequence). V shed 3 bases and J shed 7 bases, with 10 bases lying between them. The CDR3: CASSHRRENSPLHF. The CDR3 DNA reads TGTGCCAGCAGCCACCGACGGGAAAATTCACCCCTCCACTTT.

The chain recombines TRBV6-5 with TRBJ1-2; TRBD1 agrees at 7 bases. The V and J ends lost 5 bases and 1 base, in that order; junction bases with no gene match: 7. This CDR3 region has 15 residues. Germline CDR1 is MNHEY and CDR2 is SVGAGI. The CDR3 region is CASSPQGGFNYGYTF. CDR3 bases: TGTGCCAGCAGTCCCCAGGGGGGTTTTAACTATGGCTACACCTTC.

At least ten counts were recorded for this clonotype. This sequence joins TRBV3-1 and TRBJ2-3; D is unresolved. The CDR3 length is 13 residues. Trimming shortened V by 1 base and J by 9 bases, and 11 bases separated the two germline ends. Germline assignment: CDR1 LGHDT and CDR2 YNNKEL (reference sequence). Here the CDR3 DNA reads TGTGCCAGCAGCCAAGTACTTGGCGTGACGCAGTATTTT. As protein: CASSQVLGVTQYF.

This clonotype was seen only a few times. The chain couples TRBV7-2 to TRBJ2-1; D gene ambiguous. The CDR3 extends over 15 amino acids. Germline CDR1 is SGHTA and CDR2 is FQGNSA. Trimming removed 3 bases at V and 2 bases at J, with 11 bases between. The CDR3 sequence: CASSLVRVPYNEQFF. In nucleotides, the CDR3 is TGTGCCAGCAGCTTGGTTCGGGTCCCCTACAATGAGCAGTTCTTC.

The CDR3 nucleotides are TGTGCCAGCCGGAGCCGGGGGAGCACAGATACGCAGTATTTT. Translated: CASRSRGSTDTQYF. V and J are TRBV12-3 or TRBV12-4 and TRBJ2-3, with D tentatively TRBD2 (6 bases). Deletions cut 8 bases from V and 0 bases from J, with 12 bases between. The CDR3 runs 14 residues.

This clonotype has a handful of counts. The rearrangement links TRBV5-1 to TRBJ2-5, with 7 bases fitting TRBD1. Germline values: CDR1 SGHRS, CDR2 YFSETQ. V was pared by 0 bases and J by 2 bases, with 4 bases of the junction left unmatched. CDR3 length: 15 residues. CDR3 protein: CASSLAGRGQETQYF. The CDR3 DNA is TGCGCCAGCAGCTTGGCGGGCAGGGGGCAAGAGACCCAGTACTTC.

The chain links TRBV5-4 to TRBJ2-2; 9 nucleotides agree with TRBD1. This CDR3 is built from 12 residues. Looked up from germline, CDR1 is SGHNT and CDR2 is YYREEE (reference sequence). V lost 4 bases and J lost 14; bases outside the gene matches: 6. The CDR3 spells CASSPGQGILFF. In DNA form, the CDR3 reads TGTGCCAGCAGCCCGGGACAGGGAATTCTGTTTTTT. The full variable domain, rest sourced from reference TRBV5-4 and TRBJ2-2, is ETGVTQSPTHLIKTRGQQVTLRCSSQSGHNTVSWYQQALGQGPQFIFQYYREEENGRGNFPPRFSGLQFPNYSSELNVNALELDDSALYLCASSPGQGILFFGEGSRLTVL.

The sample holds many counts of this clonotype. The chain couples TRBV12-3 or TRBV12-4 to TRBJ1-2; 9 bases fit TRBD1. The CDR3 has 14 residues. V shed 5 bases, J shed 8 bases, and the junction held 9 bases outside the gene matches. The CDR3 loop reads CASSTDRGKRGYTF. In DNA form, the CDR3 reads TGTGCCAGCAGTACCGACAGGGGGAAACGCGGCTACACCTTC.

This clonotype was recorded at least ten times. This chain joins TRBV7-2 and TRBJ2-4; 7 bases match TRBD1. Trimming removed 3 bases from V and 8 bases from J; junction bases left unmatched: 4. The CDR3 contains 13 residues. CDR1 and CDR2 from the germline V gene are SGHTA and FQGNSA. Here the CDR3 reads CASSFNRGDIQYF. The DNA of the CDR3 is TGTGCCAGCAGCTTCAACAGGGGAGACATTCAGTACTTC. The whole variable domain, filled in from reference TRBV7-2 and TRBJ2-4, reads GAGVSQSPSNKVTEKGKDVELRCDPISGHTALYWYRQSLGQGLEFLIYFQGNSAPDKSGLPSDRFSAERTGGSVSTLTIQRTQQEDSAVYLCASSFNRGDIQYFGAGTRLSVL.

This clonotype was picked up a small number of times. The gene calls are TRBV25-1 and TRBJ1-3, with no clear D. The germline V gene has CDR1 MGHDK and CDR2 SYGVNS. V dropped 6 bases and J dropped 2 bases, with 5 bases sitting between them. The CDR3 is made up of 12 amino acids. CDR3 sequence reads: CASSGPGNTIYF. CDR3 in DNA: TGTGCCAGCAGCGGTCCTGGAAACACCATATATTTT.

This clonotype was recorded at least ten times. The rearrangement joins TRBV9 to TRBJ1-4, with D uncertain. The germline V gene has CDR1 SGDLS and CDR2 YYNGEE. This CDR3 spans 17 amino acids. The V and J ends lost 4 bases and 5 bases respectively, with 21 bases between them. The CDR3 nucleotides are TGTGCCAGCAGCCCCTTCCCATCCGGGCGGGAAAATGAAAAACTGTTTTTT. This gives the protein CASSPFPSGRENEKLFF.

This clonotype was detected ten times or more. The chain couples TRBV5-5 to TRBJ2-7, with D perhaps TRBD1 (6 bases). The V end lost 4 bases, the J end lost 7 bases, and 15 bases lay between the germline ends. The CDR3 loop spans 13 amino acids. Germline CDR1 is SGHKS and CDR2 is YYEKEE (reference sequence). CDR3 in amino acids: CASSRPDSWEQYV. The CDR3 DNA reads TGTGCCAGCAGCCGACCGGACAGTTGGGAGCAGTACGTC.

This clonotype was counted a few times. This CDR3 reads CASSLETGSTEAFF. In nucleotides, the CDR3 is TGCGCCAGCAGCTTGGAGACAGGGTCCACTGAAGCTTTCTTT. The genes are TRBV5-1 and TRBJ1-1; 7 bases line up with TRBD1. J was trimmed by 4 bases and V by 0 bases; bases with no gene match: 3. The CDR3 is 14 amino acids. Germline-derived CDR1 and CDR2 are SGHRS and YFSETQ.

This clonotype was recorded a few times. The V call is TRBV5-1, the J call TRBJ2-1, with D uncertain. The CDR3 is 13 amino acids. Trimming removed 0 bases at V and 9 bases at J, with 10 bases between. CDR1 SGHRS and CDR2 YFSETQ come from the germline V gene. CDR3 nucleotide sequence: TGCGCCAGCAGCTTGGACCCGACCGCTGAGCAGTTCTTC. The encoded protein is CASSLDPTAEQFF.

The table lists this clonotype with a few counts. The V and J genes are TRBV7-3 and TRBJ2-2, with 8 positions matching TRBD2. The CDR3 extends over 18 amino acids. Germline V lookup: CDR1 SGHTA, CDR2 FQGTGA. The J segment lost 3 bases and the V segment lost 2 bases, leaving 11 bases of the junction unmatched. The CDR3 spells CASSLGSGASTDTGELFF. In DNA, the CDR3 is TGTGCCAGCAGCTTAGGTAGCGGGGCTTCTACGGACACCGGGGAGCTGTTTTTT.

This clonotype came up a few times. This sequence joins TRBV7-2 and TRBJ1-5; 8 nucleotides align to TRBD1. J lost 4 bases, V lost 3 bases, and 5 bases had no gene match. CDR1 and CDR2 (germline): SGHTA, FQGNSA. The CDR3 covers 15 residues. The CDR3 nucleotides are TGTGCCAGCAGCTTTAGACAGGGGTGGAATCAGCCCCAGCATTTT. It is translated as CASSFRQGWNQPQHF. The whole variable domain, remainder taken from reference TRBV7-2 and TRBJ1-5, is GAGVSQSPSNKVTEKGKDVELRCDPISGHTALYWYRQSLGQGLEFLIYFQGNSAPDKSGLPSDRFSAERTGGSVSTLTIQRTQQEDSAVYLCASSFRQGWNQPQHFGDGTRLSIL.